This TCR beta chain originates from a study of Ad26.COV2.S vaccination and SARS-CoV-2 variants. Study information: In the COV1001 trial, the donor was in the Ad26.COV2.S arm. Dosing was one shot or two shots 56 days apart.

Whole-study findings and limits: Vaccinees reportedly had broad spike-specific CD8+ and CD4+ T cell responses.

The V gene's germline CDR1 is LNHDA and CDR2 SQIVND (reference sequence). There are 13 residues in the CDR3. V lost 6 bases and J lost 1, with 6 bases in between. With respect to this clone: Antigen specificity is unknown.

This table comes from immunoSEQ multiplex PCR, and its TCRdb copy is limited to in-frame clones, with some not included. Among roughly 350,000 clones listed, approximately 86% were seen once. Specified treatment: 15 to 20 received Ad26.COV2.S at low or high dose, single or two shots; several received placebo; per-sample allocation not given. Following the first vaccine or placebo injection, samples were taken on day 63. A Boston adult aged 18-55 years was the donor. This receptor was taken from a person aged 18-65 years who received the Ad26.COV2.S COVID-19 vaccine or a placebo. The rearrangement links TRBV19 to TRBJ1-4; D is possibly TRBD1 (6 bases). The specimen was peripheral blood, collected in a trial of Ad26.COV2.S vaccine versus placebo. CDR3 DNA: TGTGCCAGTAGAGGGGGAACTAATGAAAAACTGTTTTTT. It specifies CASRGGTNEKLFF.